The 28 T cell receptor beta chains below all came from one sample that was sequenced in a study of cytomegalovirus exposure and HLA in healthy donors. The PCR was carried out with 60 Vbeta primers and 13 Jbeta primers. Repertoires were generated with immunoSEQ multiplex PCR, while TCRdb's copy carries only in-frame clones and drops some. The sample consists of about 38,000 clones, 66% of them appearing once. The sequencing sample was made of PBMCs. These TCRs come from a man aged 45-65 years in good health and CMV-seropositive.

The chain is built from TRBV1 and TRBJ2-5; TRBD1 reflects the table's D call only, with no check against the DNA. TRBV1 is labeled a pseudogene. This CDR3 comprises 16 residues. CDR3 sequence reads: CTSSHRGGDSQETQYF. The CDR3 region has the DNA TGCACCAGCAGCCATCGGGGCGGGGACAGTCAAGAGACCCAGTACTTC.

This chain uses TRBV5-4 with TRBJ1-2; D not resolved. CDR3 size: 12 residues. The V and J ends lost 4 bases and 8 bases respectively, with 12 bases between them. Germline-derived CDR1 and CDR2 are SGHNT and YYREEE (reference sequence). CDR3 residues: CASSPVEGGYTF. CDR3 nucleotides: TGTGCCAGCAGCCCTGTCGAGGGAGGCTACACCTTC.

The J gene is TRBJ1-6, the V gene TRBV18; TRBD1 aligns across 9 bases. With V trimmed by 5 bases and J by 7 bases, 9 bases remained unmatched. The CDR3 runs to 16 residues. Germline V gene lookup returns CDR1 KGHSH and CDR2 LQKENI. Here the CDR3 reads CASSTRDRVKNSPLHF. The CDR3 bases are TGTGCCAGCTCAACTCGGGACAGGGTCAAGAATTCACCCCTCCACTTT.

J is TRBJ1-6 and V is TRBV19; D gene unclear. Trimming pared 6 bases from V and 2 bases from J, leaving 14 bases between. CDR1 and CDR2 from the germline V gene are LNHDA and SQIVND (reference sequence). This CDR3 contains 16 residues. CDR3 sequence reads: CASRVEGEAYNSPLHF. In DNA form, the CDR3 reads TGTGCCAGTAGAGTAGAAGGAGAAGCCTATAATTCACCCCTCCACTTT.

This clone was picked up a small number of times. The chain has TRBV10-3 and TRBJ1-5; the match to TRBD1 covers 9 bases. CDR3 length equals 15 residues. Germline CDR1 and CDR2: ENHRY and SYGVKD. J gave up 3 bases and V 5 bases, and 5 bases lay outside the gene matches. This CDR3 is CAISQGTGTNQPQHF. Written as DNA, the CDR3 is TGTGCCATCAGTCAGGGGACAGGGACCAATCAGCCCCAGCATTTT.

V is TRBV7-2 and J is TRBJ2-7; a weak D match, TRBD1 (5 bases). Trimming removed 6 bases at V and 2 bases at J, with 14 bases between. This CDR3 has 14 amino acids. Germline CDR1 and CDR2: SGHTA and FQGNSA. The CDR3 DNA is TGTGCCAGCAGGCCAGGGTCCATACCCTACGAGCAGTACTTC. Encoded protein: CASRPGSIPYEQYF.

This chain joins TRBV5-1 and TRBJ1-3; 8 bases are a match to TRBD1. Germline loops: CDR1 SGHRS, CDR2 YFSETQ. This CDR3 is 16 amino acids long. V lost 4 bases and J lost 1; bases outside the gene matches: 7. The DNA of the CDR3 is TGCGCCAGCAGCAAACAGGGGGTCCTGTCTGGAAACACCATATATTTT. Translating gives CASSKQGVLSGNTIYF.

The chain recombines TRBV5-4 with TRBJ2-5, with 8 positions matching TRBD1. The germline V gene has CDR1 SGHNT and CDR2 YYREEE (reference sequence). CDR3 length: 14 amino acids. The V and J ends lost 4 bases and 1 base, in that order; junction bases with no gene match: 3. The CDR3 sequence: CASSRTGGQETQYF. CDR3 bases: TGTGCCAGCAGCCGTACAGGGGGCCAAGAGACCCAGTACTTC.

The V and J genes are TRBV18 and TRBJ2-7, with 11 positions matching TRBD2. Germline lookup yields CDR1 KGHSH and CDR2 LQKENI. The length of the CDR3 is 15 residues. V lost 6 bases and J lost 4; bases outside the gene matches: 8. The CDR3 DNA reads TGTGCCAGCTCGCCTCCGGGACTAGCGGCTTACGAGCAGTACTTC. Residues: CASSPPGLAAYEQYF.

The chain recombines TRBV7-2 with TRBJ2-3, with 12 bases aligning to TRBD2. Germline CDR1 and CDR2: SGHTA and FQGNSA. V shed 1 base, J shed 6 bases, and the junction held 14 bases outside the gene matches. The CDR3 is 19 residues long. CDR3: CASSLVASGGGGSLDTQYF. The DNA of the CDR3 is TGTGCCAGCAGCTTAGTGGCTAGCGGGGGGGGCGGGAGTCTGGATACGCAGTATTTT.

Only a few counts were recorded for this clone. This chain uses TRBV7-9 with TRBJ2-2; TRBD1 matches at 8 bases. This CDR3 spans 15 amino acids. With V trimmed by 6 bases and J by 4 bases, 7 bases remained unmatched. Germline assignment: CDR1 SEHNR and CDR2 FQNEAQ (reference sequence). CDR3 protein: CASRPGQGGTGELFF. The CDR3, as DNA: TGTGCCAGCAGACCTGGACAGGGAGGCACCGGGGAGCTGTTTTTT.

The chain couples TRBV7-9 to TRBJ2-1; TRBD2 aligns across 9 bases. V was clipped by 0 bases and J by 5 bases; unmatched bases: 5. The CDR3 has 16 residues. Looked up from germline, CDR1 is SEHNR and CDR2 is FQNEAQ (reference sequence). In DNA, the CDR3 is TGTGCCAGCAGCTTAGCAGGCGGGGGGGGCGACAATGAGCAGTTCTTC. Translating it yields CASSLAGGGGDNEQFF.

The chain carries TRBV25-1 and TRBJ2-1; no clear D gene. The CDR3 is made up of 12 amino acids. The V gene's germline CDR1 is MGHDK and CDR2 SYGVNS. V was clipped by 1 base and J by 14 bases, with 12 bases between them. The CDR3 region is CASSESSRRKFF. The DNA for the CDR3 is TGTGCCAGCAGTGAATCCTCAAGGCGGAAGTTCTTC. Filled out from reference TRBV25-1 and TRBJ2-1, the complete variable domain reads EADIYQTPRYLVIGTGKKITLECSQTMGHDKMYWYQQDPGMELHLIHYSYGVNSTEKGDLSSESTVSRIRTEHFPLTLESARPSHTSQYLCASSESSRRKFFGPGTRLTVL.

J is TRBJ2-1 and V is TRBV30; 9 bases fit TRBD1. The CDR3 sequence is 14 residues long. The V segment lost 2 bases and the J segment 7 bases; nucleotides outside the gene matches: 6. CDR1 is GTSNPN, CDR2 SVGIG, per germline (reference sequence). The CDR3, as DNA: TGTGCCTGGAGTTTAGGACAGGGGAGAAATGAGCAGTTCTTC. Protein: CAWSLGQGRNEQFF. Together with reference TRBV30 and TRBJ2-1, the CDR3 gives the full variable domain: SQTIHQWPATLVQPVGSPLSLECTVEGTSNPNLYWYRQAAGRGLQLLFYSVGIGQISSEVPQNLSASRPQDRQFILSSKKLLLSDSGFYLCAWSLGQGRNEQFFGPGTRLTVL.

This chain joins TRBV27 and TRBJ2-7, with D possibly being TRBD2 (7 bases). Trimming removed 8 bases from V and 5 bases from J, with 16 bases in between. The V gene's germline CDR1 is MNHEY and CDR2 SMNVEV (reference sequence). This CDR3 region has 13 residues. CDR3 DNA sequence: TGTGCCAGCTACTCGTGGGGGGGCCACGAGCAGTACTTC. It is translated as CASYSWGGHEQYF.

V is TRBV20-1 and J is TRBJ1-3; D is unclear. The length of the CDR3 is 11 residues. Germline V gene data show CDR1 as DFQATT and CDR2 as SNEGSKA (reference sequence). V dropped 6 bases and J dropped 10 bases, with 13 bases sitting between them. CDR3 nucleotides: TGCAGTGCCCCCAGCGGGAAGACCATATATTTT. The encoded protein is CSAPSGKTIYF.

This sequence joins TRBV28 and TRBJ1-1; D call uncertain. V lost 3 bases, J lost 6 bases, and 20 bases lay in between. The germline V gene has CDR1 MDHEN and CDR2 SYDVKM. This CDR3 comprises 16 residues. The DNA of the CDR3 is TGTGCCAGCAGTTTGTTGTCTGGCCCCTCGGGAGCTGAAGCTTTCTTT. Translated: CASSLLSGPSGAEAFF.

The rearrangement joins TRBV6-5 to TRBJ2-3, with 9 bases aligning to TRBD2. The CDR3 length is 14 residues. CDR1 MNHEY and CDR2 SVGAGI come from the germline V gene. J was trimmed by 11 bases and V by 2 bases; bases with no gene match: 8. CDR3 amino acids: CASSYSGGLRGQYF. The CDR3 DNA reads TGTGCCAGCAGTTACAGCGGGGGGCTTCGTGGGCAGTATTTT.

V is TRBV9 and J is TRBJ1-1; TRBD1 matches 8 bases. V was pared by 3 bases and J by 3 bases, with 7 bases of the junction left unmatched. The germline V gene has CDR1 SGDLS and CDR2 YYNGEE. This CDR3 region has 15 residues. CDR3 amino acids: CASSAWTGSDTEAFF. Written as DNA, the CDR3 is TGTGCCAGCAGCGCGTGGACAGGGTCGGACACTGAAGCTTTCTTT. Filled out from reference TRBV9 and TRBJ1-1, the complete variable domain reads DSGVTQTPKHLITATGQRVTLRCSPRSGDLSVYWYQQSLDQGLQFLIQYYNGEERAKGNILERFSAQQFPDLHSELNLSSLELGDSALYFCASSAWTGSDTEAFFGQGTRLTVV.

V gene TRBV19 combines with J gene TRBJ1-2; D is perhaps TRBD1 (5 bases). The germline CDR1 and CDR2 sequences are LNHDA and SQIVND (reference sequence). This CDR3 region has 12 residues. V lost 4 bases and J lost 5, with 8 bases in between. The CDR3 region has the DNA TGTGCCAGTAGTAACCAGGGTTATGGCTACACCTTC. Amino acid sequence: CASSNQGYGYTF.

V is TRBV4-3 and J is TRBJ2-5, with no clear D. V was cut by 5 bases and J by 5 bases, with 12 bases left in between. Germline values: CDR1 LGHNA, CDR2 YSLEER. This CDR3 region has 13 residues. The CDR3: CASSTNDRETQYF. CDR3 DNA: TGCGCCAGCAGCACGAACGATCGGGAGACCCAGTACTTC.

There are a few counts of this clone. CDR3 residues: CASNGDTEAFF. Here the CDR3 DNA reads TGCGCCAGCAACGGGGACACTGAAGCTTTCTTT. The genes are TRBV10-2 and TRBJ1-1, with unresolved D. The germline CDR1 and CDR2 sequences are WSHSY and SAAADI. This CDR3 contains 11 residues. The V and J ends lost 7 bases and 3 bases respectively, with 6 bases between them.

This CDR3 is CASGLFMLRQGLVGSNTGELFF. In DNA, the CDR3 is TGTGCTAGTGGTTTGTTTATGCTCCGACAGGGTTTAGTGGGATCGAACACCGGGGAGCTGTTTTTT. The chain combines TRBV12-5 with TRBJ2-2, with 7 nucleotides matching TRBD1. This CDR3 comprises 22 residues. V lost 2 bases and J lost 0; bases outside the gene matches: 21. CDR1 and CDR2 from the germline V gene are LGHNT and FRNRAP.

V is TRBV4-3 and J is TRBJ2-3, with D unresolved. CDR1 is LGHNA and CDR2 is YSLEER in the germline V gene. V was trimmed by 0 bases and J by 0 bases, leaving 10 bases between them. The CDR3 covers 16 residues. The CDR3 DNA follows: TGCGCCAGCAGCCAAGATTCGCTATCTAGCACAGATACGCAGTATTTT. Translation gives CASSQDSLSSTDTQYF.

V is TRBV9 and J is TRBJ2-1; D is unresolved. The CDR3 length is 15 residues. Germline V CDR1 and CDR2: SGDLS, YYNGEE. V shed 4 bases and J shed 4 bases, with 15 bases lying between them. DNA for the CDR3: TGTGCCAGCAGCCCGTTAAACCCCACTTACAATGAGCAGTTCTTC. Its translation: CASSPLNPTYNEQFF.

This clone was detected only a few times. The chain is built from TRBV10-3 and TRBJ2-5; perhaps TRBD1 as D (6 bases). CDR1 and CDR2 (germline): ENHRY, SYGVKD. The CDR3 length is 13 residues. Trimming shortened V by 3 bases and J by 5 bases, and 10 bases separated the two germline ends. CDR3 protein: CAISDRGLETQYF. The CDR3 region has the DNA TGTGCCATCAGTGATAGGGGGTTGGAGACCCAGTACTTC.

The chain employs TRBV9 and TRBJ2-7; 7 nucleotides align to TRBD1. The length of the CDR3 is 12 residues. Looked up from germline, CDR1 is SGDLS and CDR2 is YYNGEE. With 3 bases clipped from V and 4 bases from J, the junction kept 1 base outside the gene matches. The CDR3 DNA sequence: TGTGCCAGCAGCGCGACAGGGTACGAGCAGTACTTC. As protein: CASSATGYEQYF.

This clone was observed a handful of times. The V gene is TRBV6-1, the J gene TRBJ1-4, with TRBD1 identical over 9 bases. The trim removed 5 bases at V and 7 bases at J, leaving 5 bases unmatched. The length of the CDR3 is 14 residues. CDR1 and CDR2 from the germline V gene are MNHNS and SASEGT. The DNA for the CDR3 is TGTGCCAGCAGTCCCGGGACAGGGTCTGAAAAACTGTTTTTT. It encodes CASSPGTGSEKLFF.